This T cell receptor beta chain was sequenced in a study of T cells after yellow fever vaccination. Regarding the study as a whole: It was a weaker secondary response, yet one that peaked faster, at day 5 versus 15. Clonotype sharing between CD4 and CD8 compartments was small. Detected again after the booster were most primary-vaccination clones, at nearly 97% CD4 and about 89% CD8.

Template-switching 5'RACE yielded the TCR cDNA; a universal primer site and UMIs were added in the process. Each CDR3 protein is one row after TCRdb ran MiXCR on the 5' RACE reads. The table lists some 340,000 distinct CDR3 sequences, about 10% of them singletons. Germline V lookup: CDR1 SGHTA, CDR2 FQGNSA. Germline trimming cut 0 bases from V and 4 bases from J; bases unmatched to any gene: 3. The CDR3 is 15 amino acids. This clonotype was counted only a few times. Its target is not known. Sequenced material: CD4+ T cells sorted from PBMCs, taken 45 days after the yellow fever booster vaccination. This receptor was taken from a man between 18 and 35 years old who received the YFV17D yellow fever vaccine. This chain connects TRBV7-2 to TRBJ2-7; TRBD1 agrees at 10 bases. The CDR3, as DNA: TGTGCCAGCAGCTTAGCGGGGACAGGGGTTTACGAGCAGTACTTC. Translation: CASSLAGTGVYEQYF.